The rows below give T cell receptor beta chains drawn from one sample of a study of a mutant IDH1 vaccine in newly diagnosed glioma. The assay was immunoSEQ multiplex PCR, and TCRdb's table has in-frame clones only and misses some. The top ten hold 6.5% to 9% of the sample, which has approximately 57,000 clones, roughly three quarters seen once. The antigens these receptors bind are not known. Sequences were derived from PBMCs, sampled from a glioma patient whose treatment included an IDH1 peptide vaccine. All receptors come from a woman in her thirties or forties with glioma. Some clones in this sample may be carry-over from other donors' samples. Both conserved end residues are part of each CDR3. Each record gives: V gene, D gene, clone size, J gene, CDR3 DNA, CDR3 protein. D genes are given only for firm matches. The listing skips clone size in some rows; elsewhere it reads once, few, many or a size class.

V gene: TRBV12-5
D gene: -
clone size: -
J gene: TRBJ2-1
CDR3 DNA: TGTGCTAGTGGTTTGTACACAACATCAGGGTCCTACAATGAGCAGTTCTTC
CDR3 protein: CASGLYTTSGSYNEQFF

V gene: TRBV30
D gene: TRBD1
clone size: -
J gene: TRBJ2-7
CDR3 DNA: TGTGCCTGGAGCTCAAAGCCCGGACAGGGAGCGTCCTACGAGCAGTACTTC
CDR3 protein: CAWSSKPGQGASYEQYF

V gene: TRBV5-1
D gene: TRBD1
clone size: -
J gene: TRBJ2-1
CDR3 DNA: TGCGCCAGCAGCTTGGCCCCTCGACAGGGGGTCGGGAATGAGCAGTTCTTC
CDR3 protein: CASSLAPRQGVGNEQFF

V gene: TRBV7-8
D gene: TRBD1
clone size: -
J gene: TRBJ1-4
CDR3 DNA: TGTGCCAGCAGCTTAGGACAGGGCCGAGCTAATGAAAAACTGTTTTTT
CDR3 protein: CASSLGQGRANEKLFF

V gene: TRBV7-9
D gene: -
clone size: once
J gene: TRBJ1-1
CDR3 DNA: TGTGCCAGCAGCGCACTGGATGAAGCTTTCTTT
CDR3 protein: CASSALDEAFF

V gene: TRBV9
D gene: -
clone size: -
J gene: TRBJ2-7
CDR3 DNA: TGTGCCAGCAGCGTAGGTCCGCCCTACGAGCAGTACTTC
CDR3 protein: CASSVGPPYEQYF

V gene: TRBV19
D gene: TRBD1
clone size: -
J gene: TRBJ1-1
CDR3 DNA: TGTGCCAGTAGTGCCCGACAGGGGTTGAACACTGAAGCTTTCTTT
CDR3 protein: CASSARQGLNTEAFF

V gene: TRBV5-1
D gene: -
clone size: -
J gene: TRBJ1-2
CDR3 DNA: TGCGCCAGCAGCCTGACGCCGGGTGACTATGGCTACACCTTC
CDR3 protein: CASSLTPGDYGYTF

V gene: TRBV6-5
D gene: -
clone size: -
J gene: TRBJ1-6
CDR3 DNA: TGTGCCAGCAGGGCACAGGGTTTAATGCCCCTCCACTTT
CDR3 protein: CASRAQGLMPLHF

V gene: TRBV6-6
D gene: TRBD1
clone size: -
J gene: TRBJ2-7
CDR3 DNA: TGTGCCTGCACTAAGGACAGGGACTACGAGCAGTACTTC
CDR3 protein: CACTKDRDYEQYF

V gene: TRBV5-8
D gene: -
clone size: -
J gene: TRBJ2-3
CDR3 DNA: TGTGCCACCGGCCACCTTACGCAGTATTTT
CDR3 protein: CATGHLTQYF

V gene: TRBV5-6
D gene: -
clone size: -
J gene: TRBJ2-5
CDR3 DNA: TGTGCCAGCAGCTACGGGGTGGGTCAGGAGACCCAGTACTTC
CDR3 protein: CASSYGVGQETQYF

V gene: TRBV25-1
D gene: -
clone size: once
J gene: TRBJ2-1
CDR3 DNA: TGTGCCAGCAGTGAATATCTTGGGAGTATGTTGGACCCCAATGAGCAGTTCTTC
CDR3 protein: CASSEYLGSMLDPNEQFF

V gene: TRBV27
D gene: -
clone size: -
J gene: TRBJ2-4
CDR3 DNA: TGTGCCAGCAGTTTAGTAGGAGGAGCAAACATTCAGTACTTC
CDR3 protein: CASSLVGGANIQYF

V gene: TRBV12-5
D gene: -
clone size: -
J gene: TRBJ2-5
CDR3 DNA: TGTGCTAGTGGTTTGGAAGGGACCGAAGAGACCCAGTACTTC
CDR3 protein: CASGLEGTEETQYF

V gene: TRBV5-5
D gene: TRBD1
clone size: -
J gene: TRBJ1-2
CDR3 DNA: TGTGCCAGCAGGTTTAGGGACAGCGGAAACTATGGCTACACCTTC
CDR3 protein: CASRFRDSGNYGYTF

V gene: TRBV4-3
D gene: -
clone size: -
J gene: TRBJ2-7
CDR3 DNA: TGCGCCAGCAGCCAAGAGTCGGGACTGGCCTCCTACGAGCAGTACTTC
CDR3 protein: CASSQESGLASYEQYF

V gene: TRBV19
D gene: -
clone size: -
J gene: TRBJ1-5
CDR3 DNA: TGTGCCAGTACTCTGCGCAATCAGCCCCAGCATTTT
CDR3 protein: CASTLRNQPQHF

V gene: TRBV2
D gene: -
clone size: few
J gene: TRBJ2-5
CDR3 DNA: TGTGCCAGCGGGGGTAAGGAGACCCAGTACTTC
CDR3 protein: CASGGKETQYF

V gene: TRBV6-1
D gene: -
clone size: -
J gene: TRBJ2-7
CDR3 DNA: TGTGCCAGCAGTGTGAACAGGTACGAGCAGTACTTC
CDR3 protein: CASSVNRYEQYF

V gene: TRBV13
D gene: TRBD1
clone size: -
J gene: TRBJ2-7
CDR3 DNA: TGTGCCAGCAGCTTAACAGGGACAGAAAACTCCTACGAGCAGTACTTC
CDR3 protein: CASSLTGTENSYEQYF

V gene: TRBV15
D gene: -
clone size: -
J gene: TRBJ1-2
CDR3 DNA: TGTGCCACCAGCAGAGATCAGGGATTCTATGGCTACACCTTC
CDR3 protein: CATSRDQGFYGYTF

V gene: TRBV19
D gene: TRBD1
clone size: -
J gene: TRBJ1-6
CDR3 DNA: TGTGCCAGTAGTATCAGACAGGGACGCGGGAATAATTCACCCCTCCACTTT
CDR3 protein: CASSIRQGRGNNSPLHF

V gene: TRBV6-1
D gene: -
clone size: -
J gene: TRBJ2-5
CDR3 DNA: TGTGCCAGCAGTGACGGCAGAAAAGAGACCCAGTACTTC
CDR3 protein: CASSDGRKETQYF

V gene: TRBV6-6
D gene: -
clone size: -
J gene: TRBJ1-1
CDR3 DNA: TGTGCCAGCAGCTCCGACCTGGGGCAGACTTCCACTGAAGCTTTCTTT
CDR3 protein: CASSSDLGQTSTEAFF

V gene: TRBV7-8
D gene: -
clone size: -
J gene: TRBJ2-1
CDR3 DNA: TGTGCCAGCAGCCCCGGGGGGCGCGGGGGTGCTTACAATGAGCAGTTCTTC
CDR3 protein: CASSPGGRGGAYNEQFF

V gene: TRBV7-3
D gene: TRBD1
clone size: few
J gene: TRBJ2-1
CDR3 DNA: TGTGCCAGCAGCTTAATGGTTACCGGGACAGGGAAGAATGAGCAGTTCTTC
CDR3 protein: CASSLMVTGTGKNEQFF

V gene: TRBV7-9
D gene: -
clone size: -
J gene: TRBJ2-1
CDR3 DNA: TGTGCCAGCAGCTTCGCGTTGAACAATGAGCAGTTCTTC
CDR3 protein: CASSFALNNEQFF

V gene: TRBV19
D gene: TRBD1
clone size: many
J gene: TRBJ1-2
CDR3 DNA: TGTGCCAGTACCCCAGCCCCGGGACAGGGAAACACCTTC
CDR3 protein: CASTPAPGQGNTF

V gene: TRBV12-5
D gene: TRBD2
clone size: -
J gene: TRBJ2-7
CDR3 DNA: TGTGCTAGTGGTTTGGTAAGCACTAGCGGGGTACCCTACGAGCAGTACTTC
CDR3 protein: CASGLVSTSGVPYEQYF

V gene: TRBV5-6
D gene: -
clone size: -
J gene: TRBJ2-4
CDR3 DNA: TGTGCCAGCAGCTTGGAAAGCCAGCCTGGTGGGACGAAAAACATTCAGTACTTC
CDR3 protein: CASSLESQPGGTKNIQYF

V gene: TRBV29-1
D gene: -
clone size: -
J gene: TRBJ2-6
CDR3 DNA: TGCAGCGTTAGCCGAGACTCTGGGGCCAACGTCCTGACTTTC
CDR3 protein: CSVSRDSGANVLTF

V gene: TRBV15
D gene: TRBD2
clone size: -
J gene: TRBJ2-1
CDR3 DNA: TGTGCCACCGGTTCGCGGGGGGAAAACAATGAGCAGTTCTTC
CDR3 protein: CATGSRGENNEQFF

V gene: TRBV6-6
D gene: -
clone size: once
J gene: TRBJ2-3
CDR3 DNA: TGTGCCAGCAAATCTCAGGGAGATACGCAGTATTTT
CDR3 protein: CASKSQGDTQYF

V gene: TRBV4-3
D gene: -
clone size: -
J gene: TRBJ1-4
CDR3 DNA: TGCGCCAGCAGCCAAGATCCCGCATATAATGAAAAACTGTTTTTT
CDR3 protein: CASSQDPAYNEKLFF

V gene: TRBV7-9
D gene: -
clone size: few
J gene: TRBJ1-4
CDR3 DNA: TGTGCCAGCAGCCTAACTAATGAAAAACTGTTTTTT
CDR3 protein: CASSLTNEKLFF

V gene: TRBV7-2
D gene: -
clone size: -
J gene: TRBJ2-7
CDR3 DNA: TGTGCCAGCAGCTTATTTTCCGAGCAGTACTTC
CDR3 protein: CASSLFSEQYF

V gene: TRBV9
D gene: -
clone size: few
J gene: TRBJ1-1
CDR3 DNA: TGTGCCAGCAGCGTCAGGGCCTTGAACACTGAAGCTTTCTTT
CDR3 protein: CASSVRALNTEAFF

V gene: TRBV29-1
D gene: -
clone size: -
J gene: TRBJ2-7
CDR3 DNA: TGCAGCGTTGTTGGTAGGCTGGGTGGCTACGAGCAGTACTTC
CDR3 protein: CSVVGRLGGYEQYF

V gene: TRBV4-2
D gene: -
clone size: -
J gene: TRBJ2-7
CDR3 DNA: TGTGCCAGCAGCCAATCCCGCTCCTACGAGCAGTACTTC
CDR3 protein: CASSQSRSYEQYF

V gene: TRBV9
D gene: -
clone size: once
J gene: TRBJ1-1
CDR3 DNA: TGTGCCAGCAGCTTCTTTGACAGAGACACTGAAGCTTTCTTT
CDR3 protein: CASSFFDRDTEAFF

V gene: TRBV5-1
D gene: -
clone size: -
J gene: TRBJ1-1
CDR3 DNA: TGCGCCAGCAGCTTCCACATCGGCGCTGAAGCTTTCTTT
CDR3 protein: CASSFHIGAEAFF

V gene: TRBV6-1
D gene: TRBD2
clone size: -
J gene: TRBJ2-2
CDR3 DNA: TGTGCCAGCAGTGCCAACGGGGGGAAGGCCGGGGAGCTGTTTTTT
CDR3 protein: CASSANGGKAGELFF

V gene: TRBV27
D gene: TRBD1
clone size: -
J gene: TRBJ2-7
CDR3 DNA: TGTGCCAGCAGTTTTGGAGACAGGGGGACAACTCCTTACGAGCAGTACTTC
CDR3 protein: CASSFGDRGTTPYEQYF

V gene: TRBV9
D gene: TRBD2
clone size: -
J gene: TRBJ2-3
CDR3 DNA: TGTGCCAGCAGCGTAAGTTCCAGCGGGGGCACAGATACGCAGTATTTT
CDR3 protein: CASSVSSSGGTDTQYF

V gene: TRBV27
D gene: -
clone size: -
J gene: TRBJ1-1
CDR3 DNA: TGTGCCAGCAGTTTTTTGGGATCGAACACTGAAGCTTTCTTT
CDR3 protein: CASSFLGSNTEAFF

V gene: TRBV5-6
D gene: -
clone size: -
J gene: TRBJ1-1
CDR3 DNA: TGTGCCAGCAGCTTGGACGCAGGGAGGGCTTTCTTT
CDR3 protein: CASSLDAGRAFF

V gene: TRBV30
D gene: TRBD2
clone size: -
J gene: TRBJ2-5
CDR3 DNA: TGTGCCTGGAGCGGACTAGCGGGGGGACTTCAAGAGACCCAGTACTTC
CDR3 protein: CAWSGLAGGLQETQYF

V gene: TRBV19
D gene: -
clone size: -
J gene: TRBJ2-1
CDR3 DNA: TGTGCCAGTAAAGGCCCCGGACTGCCCGCCAATGAGCAGTTCTTC
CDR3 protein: CASKGPGLPANEQFF

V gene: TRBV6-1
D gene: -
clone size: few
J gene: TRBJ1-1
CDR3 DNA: TGTGCCAGCAGTGAAGCCGGGAGATGGCTCTCTGAAGCTTTCTTT
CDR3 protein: CASSEAGRWLSEAFF

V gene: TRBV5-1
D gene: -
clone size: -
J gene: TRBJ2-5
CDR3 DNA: TGCGCCAGCAGCTCGACTGGTGGGCCCCAAGAGACCCAGTACTTC
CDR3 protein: CASSSTGGPQETQYF

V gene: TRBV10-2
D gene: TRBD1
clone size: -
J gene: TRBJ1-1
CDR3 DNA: TGCGCCAGCAGTCTGACAGGGCCCACTGAAGCTTTCTTT
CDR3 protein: CASSLTGPTEAFF

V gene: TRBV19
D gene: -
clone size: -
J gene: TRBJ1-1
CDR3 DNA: TGTGCCAGTAGTATCAAATCCCGGACTGAAGCTTTCTTT
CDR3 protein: CASSIKSRTEAFF

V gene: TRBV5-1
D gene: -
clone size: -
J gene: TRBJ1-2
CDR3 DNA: TGCGCCAGCAGCGACGGAGACTATGGCTACACCTTT
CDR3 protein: CASSDGDYGYTF